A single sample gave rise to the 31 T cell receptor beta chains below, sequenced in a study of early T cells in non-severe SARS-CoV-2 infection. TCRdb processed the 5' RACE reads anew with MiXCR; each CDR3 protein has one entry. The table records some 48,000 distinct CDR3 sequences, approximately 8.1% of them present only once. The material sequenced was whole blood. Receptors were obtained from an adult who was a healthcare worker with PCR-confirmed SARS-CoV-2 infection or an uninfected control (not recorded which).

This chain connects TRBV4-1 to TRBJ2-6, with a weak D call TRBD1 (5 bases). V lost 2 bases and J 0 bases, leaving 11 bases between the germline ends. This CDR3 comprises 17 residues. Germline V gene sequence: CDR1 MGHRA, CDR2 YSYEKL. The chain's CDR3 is CASSQQGIISGANVLTF. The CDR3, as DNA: TGCGCCAGCAGCCAACAGGGCATAATCTCTGGGGCCAACGTCCTGACTTTC.

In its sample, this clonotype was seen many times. The CDR3 DNA follows: TGTGCCAGCAGGGCCGGGACAGGGCTAATCACCGGGGAGCTGTTTTTT. Translating it yields CASRAGTGLITGELFF. This sequence joins TRBV12-3 or TRBV12-4 and TRBJ2-2; 9 bases agree with TRBD1. The CDR3 consists of 16 residues. Losses at the gene ends were 6 bases for V and 4 bases for J; bases not matched to a gene: 9.

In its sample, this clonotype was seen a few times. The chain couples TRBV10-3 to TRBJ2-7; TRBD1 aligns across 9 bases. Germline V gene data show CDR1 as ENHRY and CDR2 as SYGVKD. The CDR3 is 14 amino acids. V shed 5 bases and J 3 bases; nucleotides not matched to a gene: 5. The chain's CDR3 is CAISWGQGNYEQYF. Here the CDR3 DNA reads TGTGCCATCAGTTGGGGACAGGGAAACTACGAGCAGTACTTC.

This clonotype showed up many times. The CDR3 DNA reads TGTGCCAGCAGCGCGGGAGGGGGCGCGAACTATGGCTACACCTTC. It specifies CASSAGGGANYGYTF. This sequence joins TRBV9 and TRBJ1-2, with 7 bases fitting TRBD1. The junction had 7 bases not matched to a gene; V was cut back by 3 bases and J by 2 bases. This CDR3 comprises 15 residues. CDR1 is SGDLS, CDR2 YYNGEE, per germline.

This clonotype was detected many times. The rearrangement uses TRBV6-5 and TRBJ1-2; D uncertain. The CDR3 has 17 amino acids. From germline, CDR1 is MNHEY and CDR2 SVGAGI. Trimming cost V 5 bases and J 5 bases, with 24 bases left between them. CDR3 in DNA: TGTGCCAGCAGTGTCTATGCTTTGGGCGTGGGCAGTTATGGCTACACCTTC. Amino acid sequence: CASSVYALGVGSYGYTF.

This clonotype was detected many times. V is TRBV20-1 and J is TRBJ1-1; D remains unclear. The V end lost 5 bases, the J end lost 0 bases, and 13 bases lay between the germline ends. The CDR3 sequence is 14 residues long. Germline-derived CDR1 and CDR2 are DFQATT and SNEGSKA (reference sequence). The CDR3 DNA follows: TGCAGTGCTCCCGAACGGGTCATGAACACTGAAGCTTTCTTT. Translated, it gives CSAPERVMNTEAFF.

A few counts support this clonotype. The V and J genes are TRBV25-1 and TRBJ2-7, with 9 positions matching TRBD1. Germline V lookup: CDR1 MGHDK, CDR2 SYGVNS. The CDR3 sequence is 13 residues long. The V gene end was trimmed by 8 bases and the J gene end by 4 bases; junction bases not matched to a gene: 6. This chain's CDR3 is CASSTGTGYEQYF. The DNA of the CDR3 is TGTGCCAGCTCGACCGGGACAGGGTACGAGCAGTACTTC.

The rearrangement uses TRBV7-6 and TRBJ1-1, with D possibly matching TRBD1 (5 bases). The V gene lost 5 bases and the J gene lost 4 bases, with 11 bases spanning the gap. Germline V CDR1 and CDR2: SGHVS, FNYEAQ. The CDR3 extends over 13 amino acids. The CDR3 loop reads CASSEGKLTEAFF. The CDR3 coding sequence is TGTGCCAGCAGCGAGGGGAAGCTCACTGAAGCTTTCTTT. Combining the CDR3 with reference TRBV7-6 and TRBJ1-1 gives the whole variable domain GAGVSQSPRYKVTKRGQDVALRCDPISGHVSLYWYRQALGQGPEFLTYFNYEAQQDKSGLPNDRFSAERPEGSISTLTIQRTEQRDSAMYRCASSEGKLTEAFFGQGTRLTVV.

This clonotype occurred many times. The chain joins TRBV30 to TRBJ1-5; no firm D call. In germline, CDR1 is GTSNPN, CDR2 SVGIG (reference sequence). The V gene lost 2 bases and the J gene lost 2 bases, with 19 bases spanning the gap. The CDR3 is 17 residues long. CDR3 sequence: CAWSPVTVAGGNQPQHF. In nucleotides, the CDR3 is TGTGCCTGGAGTCCGGTCACGGTAGCCGGCGGCAATCAGCCCCAGCATTTT.

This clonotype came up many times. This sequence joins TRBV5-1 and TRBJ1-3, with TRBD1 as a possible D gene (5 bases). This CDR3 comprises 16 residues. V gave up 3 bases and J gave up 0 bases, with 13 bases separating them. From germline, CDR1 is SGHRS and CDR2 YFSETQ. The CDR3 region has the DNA TGCGCCAGCAGCTCAACGACAGCAAACTCTGGAAACACCATATATTTT. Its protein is CASSSTTANSGNTIYF.

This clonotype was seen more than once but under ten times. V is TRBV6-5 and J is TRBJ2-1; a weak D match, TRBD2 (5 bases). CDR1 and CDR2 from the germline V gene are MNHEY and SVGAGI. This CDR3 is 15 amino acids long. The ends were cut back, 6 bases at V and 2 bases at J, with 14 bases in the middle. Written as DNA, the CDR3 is TGTGCCAGCAGACCCCGAGTGGAGGCCTACAATGAGCAGTTCTTC. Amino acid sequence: CASRPRVEAYNEQFF.

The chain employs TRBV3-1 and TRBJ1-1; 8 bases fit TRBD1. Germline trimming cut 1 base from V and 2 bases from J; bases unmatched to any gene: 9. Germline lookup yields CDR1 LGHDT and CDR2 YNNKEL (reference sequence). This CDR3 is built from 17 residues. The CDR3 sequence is CASSQVAGTGSNTEAFF. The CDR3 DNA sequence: TGTGCCAGCAGCCAAGTTGCCGGGACAGGAAGCAACACTGAAGCTTTCTTT.

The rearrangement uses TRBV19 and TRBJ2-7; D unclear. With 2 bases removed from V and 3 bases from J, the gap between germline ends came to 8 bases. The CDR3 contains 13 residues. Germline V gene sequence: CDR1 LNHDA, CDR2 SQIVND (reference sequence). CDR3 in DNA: TGTGCCAGTAGTATATCGGCCATCTACGAGCAGTACTTC. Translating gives CASSISAIYEQYF.

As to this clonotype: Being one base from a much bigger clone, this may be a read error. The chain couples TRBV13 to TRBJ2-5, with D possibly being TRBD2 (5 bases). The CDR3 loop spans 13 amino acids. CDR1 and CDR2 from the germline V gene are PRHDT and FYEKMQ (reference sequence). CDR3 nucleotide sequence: TGTGCCAGCAGCTTAAGAGGGCCTGAGACCCAGTGCTTC. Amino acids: CASSLRGPETQCF.

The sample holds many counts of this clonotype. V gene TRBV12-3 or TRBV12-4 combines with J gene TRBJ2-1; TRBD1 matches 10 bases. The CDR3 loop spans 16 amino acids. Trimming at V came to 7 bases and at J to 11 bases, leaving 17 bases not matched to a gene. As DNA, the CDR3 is TGTGCCAGCACCCTTGCCCCGGGACAGGGGTCTGAAAAGCAGTTCTTC. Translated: CASTLAPGQGSEKQFF.

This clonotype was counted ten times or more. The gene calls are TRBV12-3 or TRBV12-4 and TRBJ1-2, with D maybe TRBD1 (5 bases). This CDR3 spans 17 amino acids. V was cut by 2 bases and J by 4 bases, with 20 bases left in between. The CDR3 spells CASSLNWAGMLSYGYTF. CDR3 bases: TGTGCCAGCAGTTTAAATTGGGCAGGGATGTTGTCCTATGGCTACACCTTC.

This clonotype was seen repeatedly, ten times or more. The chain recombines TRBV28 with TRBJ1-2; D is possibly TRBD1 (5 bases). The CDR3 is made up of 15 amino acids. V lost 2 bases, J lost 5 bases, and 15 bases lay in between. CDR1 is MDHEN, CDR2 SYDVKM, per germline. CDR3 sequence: CASSLVGGVPYGYTF. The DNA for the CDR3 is TGTGCCAGCAGTTTAGTAGGAGGGGTGCCTTATGGCTACACCTTC.

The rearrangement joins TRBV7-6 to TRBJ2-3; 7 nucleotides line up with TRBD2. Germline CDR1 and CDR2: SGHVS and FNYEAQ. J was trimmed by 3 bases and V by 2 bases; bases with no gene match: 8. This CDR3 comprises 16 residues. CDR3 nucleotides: TGTGCCAGCAGCTTAACGTACGGGGGGAGAACAGATACGCAGTATTTT. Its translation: CASSLTYGGRTDTQYF.

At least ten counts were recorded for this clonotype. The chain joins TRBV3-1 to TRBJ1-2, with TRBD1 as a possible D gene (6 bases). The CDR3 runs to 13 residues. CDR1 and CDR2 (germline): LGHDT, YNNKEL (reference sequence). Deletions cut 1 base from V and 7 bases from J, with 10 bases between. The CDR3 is CASSQGGLVGYTF. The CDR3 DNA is TGTGCCAGCAGCCAAGGGGGGCTCGTTGGCTACACCTTC.

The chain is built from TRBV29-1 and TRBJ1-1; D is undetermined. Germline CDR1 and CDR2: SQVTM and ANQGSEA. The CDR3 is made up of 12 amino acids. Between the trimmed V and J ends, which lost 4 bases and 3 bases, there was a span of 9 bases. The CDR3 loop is CSVGLWDTEAFF. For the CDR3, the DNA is TGCAGCGTTGGTTTATGGGACACTGAAGCTTTCTTT. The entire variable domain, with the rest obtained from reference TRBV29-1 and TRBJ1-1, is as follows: SAVISQKPSRDICQRGTSLTIQCQVDSQVTMMFWYRQQPGQSLTLIATANQGSEATYESGFVIDKFPISRPNLTFSTLTVSNMSPEDSSIYLCSVGLWDTEAFFGQGTRLTVV.

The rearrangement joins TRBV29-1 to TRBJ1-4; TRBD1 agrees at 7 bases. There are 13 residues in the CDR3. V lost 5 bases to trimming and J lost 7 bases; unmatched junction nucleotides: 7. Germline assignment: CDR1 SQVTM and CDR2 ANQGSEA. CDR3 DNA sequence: TGCAGCGTTTTGGACGACAGGGTTGAAAAACTGTTTTTT. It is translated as CSVLDDRVEKLFF.

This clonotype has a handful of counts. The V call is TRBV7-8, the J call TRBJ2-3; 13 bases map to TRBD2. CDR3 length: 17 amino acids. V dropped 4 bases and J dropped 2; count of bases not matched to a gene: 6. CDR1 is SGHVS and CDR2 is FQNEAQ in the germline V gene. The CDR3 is CASSSGTSGVFTDTQYF. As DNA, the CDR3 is TGTGCCAGCAGCTCCGGGACTAGCGGGGTGTTCACAGATACGCAGTATTTT.

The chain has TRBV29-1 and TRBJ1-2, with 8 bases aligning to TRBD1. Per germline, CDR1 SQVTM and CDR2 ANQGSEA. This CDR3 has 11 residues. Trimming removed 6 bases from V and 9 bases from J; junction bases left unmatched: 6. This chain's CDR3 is CSVATGGSYTF. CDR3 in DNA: TGCAGCGTGGCCACAGGGGGAAGCTACACCTTC. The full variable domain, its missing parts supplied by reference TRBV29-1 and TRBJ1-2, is SAVISQKPSRDICQRGTSLTIQCQVDSQVTMMFWYRQQPGQSLTLIATANQGSEATYESGFVIDKFPISRPNLTFSTLTVSNMSPEDSSIYLCSVATGGSYTFGSGTRLTVV.

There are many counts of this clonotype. CDR3 in amino acids: CATPPDSSYNSPLHF. For the CDR3, the DNA is TGTGCCACCCCTCCGGACAGCTCCTATAATTCACCCCTCCACTTT. The chain couples TRBV5-5 to TRBJ1-6; D possibly corresponds to TRBD1 (6 bases). Germline V gene sequence: CDR1 SGHKS, CDR2 YYEKEE (reference sequence). The CDR3 covers 15 residues. V was clipped by 9 bases and J by 0 bases, with 13 bases between them.

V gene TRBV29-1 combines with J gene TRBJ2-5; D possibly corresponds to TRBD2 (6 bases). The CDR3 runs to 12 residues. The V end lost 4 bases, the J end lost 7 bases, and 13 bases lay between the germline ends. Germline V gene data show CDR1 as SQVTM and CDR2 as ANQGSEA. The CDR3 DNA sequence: TGCAGCGTTGCTTCGCAGGGAGGGACCCAGTACTTC. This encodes CSVASQGGTQYF.

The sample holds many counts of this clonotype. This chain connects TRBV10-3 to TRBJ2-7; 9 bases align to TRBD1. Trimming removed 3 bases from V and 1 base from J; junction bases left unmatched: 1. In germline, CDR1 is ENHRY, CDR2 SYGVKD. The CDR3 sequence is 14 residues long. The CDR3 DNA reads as TGTGCCATCAGTGACGGGACAGGGTCCTACGAGCAGTACTTC. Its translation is CAISDGTGSYEQYF.

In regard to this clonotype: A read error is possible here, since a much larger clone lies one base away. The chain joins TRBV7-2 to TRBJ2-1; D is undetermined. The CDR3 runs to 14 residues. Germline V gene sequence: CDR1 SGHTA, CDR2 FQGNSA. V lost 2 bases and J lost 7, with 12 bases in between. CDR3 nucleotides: TGTGCCAGCAGCTTACCAGCTCCTGATAATGAGCAGTTCTTC. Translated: CASSLPAPDNEQFF.

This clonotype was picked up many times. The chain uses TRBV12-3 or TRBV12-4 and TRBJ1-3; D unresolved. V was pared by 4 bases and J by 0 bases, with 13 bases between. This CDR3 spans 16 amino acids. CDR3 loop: CASSSVRKNSGNTIYF. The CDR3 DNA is TGTGCCAGCAGTTCCGTCAGAAAAAACTCTGGAAACACCATATATTTT.

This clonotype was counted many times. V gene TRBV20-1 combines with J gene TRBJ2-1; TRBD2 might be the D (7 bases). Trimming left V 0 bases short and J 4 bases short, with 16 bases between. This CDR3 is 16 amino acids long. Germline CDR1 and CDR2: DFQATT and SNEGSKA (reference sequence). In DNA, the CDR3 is TGCAGTGCTAGAGATATCGGCGGGGGCCTTTACAATGAGCAGTTCTTC. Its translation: CSARDIGGGLYNEQFF.

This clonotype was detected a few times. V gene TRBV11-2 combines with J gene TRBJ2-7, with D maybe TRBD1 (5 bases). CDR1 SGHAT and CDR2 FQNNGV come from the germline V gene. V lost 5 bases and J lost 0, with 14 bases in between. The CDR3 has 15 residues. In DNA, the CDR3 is TGTGCCAGCAGCGTTGGGGCTATTTCCTCCTACGAGCAGTACTTC. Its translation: CASSVGAISSYEQYF.

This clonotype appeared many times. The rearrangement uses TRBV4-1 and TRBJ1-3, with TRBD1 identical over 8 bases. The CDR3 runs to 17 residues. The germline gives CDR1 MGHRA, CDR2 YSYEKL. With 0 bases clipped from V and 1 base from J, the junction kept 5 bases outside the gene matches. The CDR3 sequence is CASSQDGQGRSGNTIYF. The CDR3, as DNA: TGCGCCAGCAGCCAAGATGGACAGGGAAGGTCTGGAAACACCATATATTTT.